A single sample gave rise to the 29 T cell receptor beta chains below, sequenced in a study of cytomegalovirus exposure and HLA in healthy donors. The PCR contained 60 Vbeta and 13 Jbeta primers. The assay was immunoSEQ multiplex PCR, and TCRdb's table has in-frame clones only and misses some. In the table there are 200,000 to 250,000 clones, 78% of which are singletons. The sample was PBMCs. The receptors were sampled from a boy under 18 in good health and CMV-seronegative.

This clone has a single count. The genes are TRBV11-2 and TRBJ2-7; 11 bases map to TRBD1. CDR1 is SGHAT, CDR2 FQNNGV, per germline. CDR3 length: 15 residues. V lost 3 bases, J lost 5 bases, and 6 bases stayed unmatched. The CDR3 sequence: CASSFHRTGGHEQYF. As DNA, the CDR3 is TGTGCCAGCAGCTTCCACCGGACAGGGGGCCACGAGCAGTACTTC.

The V call is TRBV7-8, the J call TRBJ1-5; the match to TRBD1 covers 10 bases. Germline values: CDR1 SGHVS, CDR2 FQNEAQ. V shed 3 bases, J shed 4 bases, and the junction held 6 bases outside the gene matches. CDR3 length: 16 residues. CDR3 coding DNA: TGTGCCAGCAGCTTTGGGGTGGACAGGGGGAATCAGCCCCAGCATTTT. Protein sequence: CASSFGVDRGNQPQHF. The full variable domain, its missing parts supplied by reference TRBV7-8 and TRBJ1-5, is GAGVSQSPRYKVAKRGQDVALRCDPISGHVSLFWYQQALGQGPEFLTYFQNEAQLDKSGLPSDRFFAERPEGSVSTLKIQRTQQEDSAVYLCASSFGVDRGNQPQHFGDGTRLSIL.

The V call is TRBV23-1, the J call TRBJ2-1; D unclear. TRBV23-1 belongs to the ORF category, with a function that is uncertain. The V gene lost 4 bases and the J gene lost 14 bases, with 9 bases spanning the gap. This CDR3 is built from 10 residues. CDR3 DNA: TGCGCCAGCAGTCGGGCCGAAAAGTTCTTC. Translating it yields CASSRAEKFF.

The chain couples TRBV19 to TRBJ2-7; 10 nucleotides match TRBD2. Germline CDR1 is LNHDA and CDR2 is SQIVND (reference sequence). V lost 8 bases, J lost 4 bases, and 8 bases stayed unmatched. The CDR3 is made up of 14 amino acids. As DNA, the CDR3 is TGTGCCAGTCAAAGCGCTAGCGGGAGATACGAGCAGTACTTC. Translated: CASQSASGRYEQYF.

The chain carries TRBV30 and TRBJ2-3; the D gene is possibly TRBD1 (7 bases). The V end lost 1 base, the J end lost 3 bases, and 14 bases lay between the germline ends. The germline gives CDR1 GTSNPN, CDR2 SVGIG (reference sequence). The CDR3 is made up of 15 amino acids. Written as DNA, the CDR3 is TGTGCCTGGAGTGGCTCAGGGGGGCGGACAGATACGCAGTATTTT. It specifies CAWSGSGGRTDTQYF.

This chain connects TRBV29-1 to TRBJ2-3; no clear D. The ends were cut back, 4 bases at V and 0 bases at J, with 17 bases in the middle. CDR1 is SQVTM and CDR2 is ANQGSEA in the germline V gene. The CDR3 has 16 amino acids. As DNA, the CDR3 is TGCAGCGTTGTCAAACTTGGGTGGGCTAGCACAGATACGCAGTATTTT. Its protein is CSVVKLGWASTDTQYF.

The chain carries TRBV7-9 and TRBJ2-5, with a weak D call TRBD1 (6 bases). V lost 1 base and J lost 5, with 17 bases in between. Germline V CDR1 and CDR2: SEHNR, FQNEAQ (reference sequence). This CDR3 spans 16 amino acids. The CDR3 DNA sequence: TGTGCCAGCAGCTTAGAGGCCCAGGGGATGTGGGAGACCCAGTACTTC. Its translation: CASSLEAQGMWETQYF.

The CDR3 DNA reads as TGTGCCACCAGCGCGAGACAGGGACGCACAGATACGCAGTATTTT. Amino acids: CATSARQGRTDTQYF. The chain has TRBV15 and TRBJ2-3, with TRBD1 matching 7 bases. The CDR3 consists of 15 residues. The trim removed 5 bases at V and 1 base at J, leaving 6 bases unmatched. CDR1 LNHNV and CDR2 YYDKDF come from the germline V gene (reference sequence).

This sequence joins TRBV27 and TRBJ1-4, with 9 nucleotides matching TRBD1. This CDR3 has 17 amino acids. The germline CDR1 and CDR2 sequences are MNHEY and SMNVEV (reference sequence). V shed 3 bases, J shed 3 bases, and the junction held 8 bases outside the gene matches. The CDR3 DNA reads as TGTGCCAGCAGTTTTAGTTACAGGGGGCAATCTAATGAAAAACTGTTTTTT. Its translation is CASSFSYRGQSNEKLFF.

This chain uses TRBV9 with TRBJ1-6; possibly TRBD1 for D (6 bases). Germline CDR1 is SGDLS and CDR2 is YYNGEE. The CDR3 consists of 14 residues. Trimming left V 2 bases short and J 9 bases short, with 12 bases between. CDR3 DNA sequence: TGTGCCAGCAGCGTGCCAGGGGACGGTTCACCCCTCCACTTT. Amino acids: CASSVPGDGSPLHF.

This chain links TRBV6-1 with TRBJ2-5, with D possibly being TRBD2 (6 bases). V gave up 6 bases and J gave up 3 bases, with 8 bases separating them. Germline assignment: CDR1 MNHNS and CDR2 SASEGT. The CDR3 contains 12 residues. CDR3 loop: CASRDYKETQYF. The DNA of the CDR3 is TGTGCCAGCAGGGACTACAAAGAGACCCAGTACTTC.

The chain combines TRBV11-2 with TRBJ2-3; D ambiguous. V was clipped by 2 bases and J by 8 bases, with 11 bases between them. The CDR3 extends over 13 amino acids. CDR1 and CDR2 from the germline V gene are SGHAT and FQNNGV. The CDR3 here is CASSLHAEFTQYF. In DNA, the CDR3 is TGTGCCAGCAGCTTACACGCGGAATTTACGCAGTATTTT.

This chain connects TRBV5-3 to TRBJ2-7; tentative D call: TRBD2 (6 bases). TRBV5-3 is an ORF for which the function is uncertain. Between the trimmed V and J ends, which lost 0 bases and 3 bases, there was a span of 13 bases. There are 15 residues in the CDR3. The CDR3 DNA reads as TGTGCCAGAAGCTTGGTAGGCGGGATGAACTACGAGCAGTACTTC. Protein: CARSLVGGMNYEQYF.

The rearrangement uses TRBV18 and TRBJ2-7, with 10 bases lining up with TRBD2. The germline gives CDR1 KGHSH, CDR2 LQKENI. This CDR3 region has 16 residues. With 3 bases clipped from V and 4 bases from J, the junction kept 9 bases outside the gene matches. As DNA, the CDR3 is TGTGCCAGCTCACCCGCCCTTCTAGCGGGAGATTACGAGCAGTACTTC. As protein: CASSPALLAGDYEQYF.

The genes are TRBV30 and TRBJ2-1; D call uncertain. The V and J ends lost 1 base and 0 bases respectively, with 7 bases between them. The CDR3 spans 14 residues. CDR1 is GTSNPN and CDR2 is SVGIG in the germline V gene (reference sequence). The CDR3 nucleotides are TGTGCCTGGAGTGGCGGAGTCTCCTACAATGAGCAGTTCTTC. It specifies CAWSGGVSYNEQFF. The whole variable domain, remainder taken from reference TRBV30 and TRBJ2-1, is SQTIHQWPATLVQPVGSPLSLECTVEGTSNPNLYWYRQAAGRGLQLLFYSVGIGQISSEVPQNLSASRPQDRQFILSSKKLLLSDSGFYLCAWSGGVSYNEQFFGPGTRLTVL.

This sequence joins TRBV2 and TRBJ1-4; TRBD1 is a possible D gene (6 bases). CDR3 length: 14 amino acids. V was trimmed by 7 bases and J by 5 bases, leaving 14 bases between them. Germline values: CDR1 SNHLY, CDR2 FYNNEI. The CDR3 nucleotides read TGTGCCAGCACCCTTAGAGGGACAAATGAAAAACTGTTTTTT. Translation gives CASTLRGTNEKLFF. Full variable domain (remainder filled in from reference TRBV2 and TRBJ1-4): EPEVTQTPSHQVTQMGQEVILRCVPISNHLYFYWYRQILGQKVEFLVSFYNNEISEKSEIFDDQFSVERPDGSNFTLKIRSTKLEDSAMYFCASTLRGTNEKLFFGSGTQLSVL.

The CDR3 DNA reads as TGCAGCGGGGGACAGGCGGCGAACACCGGGGAGCTGTTTTTT. Its translation is CSGGQAANTGELFF. The chain combines TRBV29-1 with TRBJ2-2, with 8 bases aligning to TRBD1. The germline V gene has CDR1 SQVTM and CDR2 ANQGSEA. This CDR3 spans 14 amino acids. J was trimmed by 0 bases and V by 7 bases; bases with no gene match: 4.

This chain links TRBV6-6 with TRBJ2-4; 9 bases line up with TRBD2. Germline CDR1 is MNHNY and CDR2 is SVGAGI (reference sequence). The V and J ends lost 2 bases and 7 bases, in that order; junction bases with no gene match: 9. The CDR3 extends over 16 amino acids. The CDR3 region has the DNA TGTGCCAGCAGTTACGGAGCGGGGGGTGCCAGGAACATTCAGTACTTC. It encodes CASSYGAGGARNIQYF.

The chain is built from TRBV15 and TRBJ2-5; 7 positions match TRBD1. Germline V gives CDR1 LNHNV, CDR2 YYDKDF (reference sequence). This CDR3 spans 19 amino acids. Trimming removed 8 bases from V and 2 bases from J; junction bases left unmatched: 23. Here the CDR3 DNA reads TGTGCCACCTACCCAGCAAGGTCCTTGACGGACAGGAAACAAGAGACCCAGTACTTC. Protein: CATYPARSLTDRKQETQYF. Full variable domain (missing parts from reference TRBV15 and TRBJ2-5): DAMVIQNPRYQVTQFGKPVTLSCSQTLNHNVMYWYQQKSSQAPKLLFHYYDKDFNNEADTPDNFQSRRPNTSFCFLDIRSPGLGDTAMYLCATYPARSLTDRKQETQYFGPGTRLLVL.

The V call is TRBV5-4, the J call TRBJ2-5; 12 bases are shared with TRBD1. Germline CDR1 reads SGHNT; CDR2 reads YYREEE (reference sequence). The CDR3 is 16 amino acids. The J segment lost 4 bases and the V segment lost 0 bases, leaving 4 bases of the junction unmatched. CDR3 sequence: CASSLAGDRGRETQYF. The CDR3 DNA reads TGTGCCAGCAGCTTGGCCGGGGACAGGGGGCGAGAGACCCAGTACTTC.

This clone was observed a few times. V gene TRBV10-3 combines with J gene TRBJ1-5; 10 bases are shared with TRBD1. Germline V CDR1 and CDR2: ENHRY, SYGVKD. V lost 7 bases, J lost 5 bases, and 2 bases stayed unmatched. CDR3 size: 13 residues. The CDR3 spells CAIKGQGDQPQHF. The CDR3 DNA reads TGTGCCATCAAAGGACAGGGGGATCAGCCCCAGCATTTT.

CDR3 sequence reads: CASSLAGGSGANVLTF. CDR3 sequence (DNA): TGTGCCAGCAGCTTAGCGGGAGGCTCTGGGGCCAACGTCCTGACTTTC. The chain is built from TRBV7-9 and TRBJ2-6; a possible D gene is TRBD2 (6 bases). Trimming removed 0 bases at V and 0 bases at J, with 6 bases between. Germline V CDR1 and CDR2: SEHNR, FQNEAQ (reference sequence). The CDR3 is made up of 16 amino acids.

The V gene is TRBV30, the J gene TRBJ1-2; TRBD1 aligns across 7 bases. The junction had 7 bases not matched to a gene; V was cut back by 3 bases and J by 3 bases. The CDR3 is 14 residues long. Per the germline V gene, CDR1 is GTSNPN and CDR2 is SVGIG (reference sequence). The CDR3 is CAWSQDRADYGYTF. CDR3 in DNA: TGTGCCTGGAGCCAAGACAGGGCTGACTATGGCTACACCTTC.

The rearrangement links TRBV30 to TRBJ2-7; TRBD2 might be the D (6 bases). V shed 3 bases and J shed 1 base, with 13 bases lying between them. Germline V gene lookup returns CDR1 GTSNPN and CDR2 SVGIG (reference sequence). CDR3 size: 14 residues. The CDR3 nucleotides are TGTGCCTGGAGCCGCCTGGCGGGGTCCTACGAGCAGTACTTC. Encoded protein: CAWSRLAGSYEQYF.

The rearrangement links TRBV6-6 to TRBJ1-1, with D maybe TRBD1 (5 bases). V lost 1 base and J 6 bases, leaving 12 bases between the germline ends. CDR1 is MNHNY and CDR2 is SVGAGI in the germline V gene (reference sequence). CDR3 length equals 14 residues. The CDR3 loop reads CASSYWQGPAEAFF. CDR3 nucleotides: TGTGCCAGCAGTTACTGGCAGGGCCCCGCTGAAGCTTTCTTT.

The chain recombines TRBV10-3 with TRBJ2-1; D perhaps matches TRBD2 (6 bases). Germline V CDR1 and CDR2: ENHRY, SYGVKD. The V end lost 0 bases, the J end lost 2 bases, and 11 bases lay between the germline ends. The CDR3 totals 16 residues. The CDR3 DNA is TGTGCCATCAGTGAGTCGCAAGCGGGTACCTACAATGAGCAGTTCTTC. Its protein is CAISESQAGTYNEQFF.

This clone was counted between two and nine times. The chain is built from TRBV27 and TRBJ1-2, with 10 bases that match TRBD1. Germline trimming cut 5 bases from V and 4 bases from J; bases unmatched to any gene: 1. Germline CDR1 and CDR2: MNHEY and SMNVEV (reference sequence). There are 13 residues in the CDR3. In DNA, the CDR3 is TGTGCCAGCAGTAGGGACAGGGGCTATGGCTACACCTTC. Protein: CASSRDRGYGYTF.

The chain recombines TRBV6-6 with TRBJ1-1; D possibly corresponds to TRBD1 (5 bases). V shed 7 bases and J shed 1 base, with 10 bases lying between them. This CDR3 has 13 residues. Per germline, CDR1 MNHNY and CDR2 SVGAGI (reference sequence). CDR3 sequence: CASTDRPNTEAFF. Written as DNA, the CDR3 is TGTGCCAGCACCGACAGACCGAACACTGAAGCTTTCTTT.

This chain joins TRBV5-8 and TRBJ2-1; D is perhaps TRBD2 (6 bases). Trimming shortened V by 0 bases and J by 2 bases, and 9 bases separated the two germline ends. From germline, CDR1 is SGHTS and CDR2 YDEGEE. The CDR3 is 15 residues long. The CDR3 spells CASSLDRGTYNEQFF. The DNA of the CDR3 is TGTGCCAGCAGCTTGGATCGGGGGACCTACAATGAGCAGTTCTTC.